The sequence of this T cell receptor beta chain was determined in a study of T cell responses to AZD1222 COVID-19 vaccine. V lost 1 base and J lost 0, with 9 bases in between. The CDR3 totals 15 residues. The V gene's germline CDR1 is SGHVS and CDR2 FQNEAQ. Using immunoSEQ multiplex PCR, the repertoire was profiled, and TCRdb retains in-frame clones only, with some absent. The sample lists 130,000 or so clones; approximately 95% were seen once. The input for sequencing was peripheral blood, taken on day 0 of MenACWY control vaccination. The TCR was taken from an adult in good health. The J gene is TRBJ1-2, the V gene TRBV7-8, with TRBD1 as a possible D gene (5 bases). As DNA, the CDR3 is TGTGCCAGCAGCTTAGTGGGGCCGGCTAACTATGGCTACACCTTC. Its protein product is CASSLVGPANYGYTF.